These 18 T cell receptor beta chains originate from one sample sequenced in a study of spatial heterogeneity in lung cancer. Their target antigens are unknown. Time point given: sample taken at primary tumor resection. MiXCR was run by TCRdb on the 5' RACE reads, yielding one entry per CDR3 protein. Seen here are over 7,500 distinct CDR3 sequences, over 6% observed once, and the top ten hold roughly 7%. Points from the study as a whole: In tumors, expanded intratumoral alpha and beta TCR counts tracked mutation counts.

This sample comprised lung tumor tissue, obtained at surgery. Receptor source: a female donor with early-stage non-small cell lung cancer.

At least ten counts were recorded for this clonotype. V usage is TRBV28 and J usage is TRBJ1-4; D remains unclear. The CDR3 sequence is 16 residues long. From germline, CDR1 is MDHEN and CDR2 SYDVKM. The V end lost 4 bases, the J end lost 3 bases, and 15 bases lay between the germline ends. The CDR3 protein is CASSSLLAGANEKLFF. In DNA form, the CDR3 reads TGTGCCAGCAGTTCCCTACTGGCCGGGGCTAATGAAAAACTGTTTTTT.

This clonotype occurred many times. V and J are TRBV3-1 and TRBJ2-3; D uncertain. With 4 bases removed from V and 1 base from J, the gap between germline ends came to 9 bases. This CDR3 has 14 amino acids. Germline CDR1 is LGHDT and CDR2 is YNNKEL (reference sequence). The CDR3 here is CASSPTQGTDTQYF. CDR3 DNA sequence: TGTGCCAGCAGCCCTACCCAGGGCACAGATACGCAGTATTTT.

This clonotype appeared many times. The rearrangement uses TRBV20-1 and TRBJ2-3, with D perhaps assigned TRBD1 or TRBD2 (6 bases each). V was trimmed by 5 bases and J by 2 bases, leaving 17 bases between them. CDR3 size: 15 residues. In germline, CDR1 is DFQATT, CDR2 SNEGSKA (reference sequence). The CDR3 is CSAGIQGGLTDTQYF. The CDR3 DNA reads as TGCAGTGCTGGAATCCAAGGGGGACTCACAGATACGCAGTATTTT.

This clonotype was counted ten times or more. The rearrangement joins TRBV12-3 or TRBV12-4 to TRBJ1-5, with D possibly TRBD1 on 6 matching bases. The CDR3 has 15 amino acids. V shed 8 bases and J shed 0 bases, with 14 bases lying between them. For the CDR3, the DNA is TGTGCCAGCCGCCTGAGGGGACATAGCAATCAGCCCCAGCATTTT. Protein sequence: CASRLRGHSNQPQHF.

This clonotype was counted ten times or more. This chain connects TRBV25-1 to TRBJ2-1; 8 bases align to TRBD1. V was pared by 3 bases and J by 3 bases, with 1 base of the junction left unmatched. CDR3 length: 14 residues. Germline V gives CDR1 MGHDK, CDR2 SYGVNS. This chain's CDR3 is CASSEGQDYNEQFF. CDR3 nucleotides: TGTGCCAGCAGTGAGGGACAGGACTACAATGAGCAGTTCTTC.

V is TRBV7-9 and J is TRBJ2-7; D is undetermined. Per the germline V gene, CDR1 is SEHNR and CDR2 is FQNEAQ (reference sequence). This CDR3 has 12 amino acids. V was pared by 5 bases and J by 4 bases, with 9 bases between. CDR3 coding DNA: TGTGCCAGCAGCGCGGACGTTTACGAGCAGTACGTC. It yields the protein CASSADVYEQYV.

V gene TRBV6-5 combines with J gene TRBJ2-7; 9 nucleotides match TRBD2. There are 14 residues in the CDR3. Germline CDR1 reads MNHEY; CDR2 reads SVGAGI. V was clipped by 7 bases and J by 4 bases; unmatched bases: 8. CDR3 sequence (DNA): TGTGCCAGCACCCAGCGGGAGGCTAGGTACGAGCAGTACTTC. The encoded protein is CASTQREARYEQYF.

V usage is TRBV28 and J usage is TRBJ1-1; weak D call: TRBD1 (5 bases). The germline V gene encodes CDR1 MDHEN and CDR2 SYDVKM. The CDR3 has 16 residues. Trimming stripped 6 bases from V and 0 bases from J, with 17 bases between. CDR3 in amino acids: CASRKAGSLMNTEAFF. In nucleotides, the CDR3 is TGTGCCAGCAGAAAGGCAGGGAGTCTCATGAACACTGAAGCTTTCTTT.

This clonotype has just a few counts. The CDR3 nucleotides read TGCAGTGCTAGTCCCCCGGGAAGAGGCCTGTTCTTC. The encoded protein is CSASPPGRGLFF. The chain employs TRBV20-1 and TRBJ2-1; tentatively, D is TRBD2 (5 bases). CDR1 DFQATT and CDR2 SNEGSKA come from the germline V gene (reference sequence). The CDR3 loop spans 12 amino acids. The germline V and J ends were trimmed by 3 bases and 15 bases, with 18 bases remaining between them.

Many counts were recorded for this clonotype. The chain joins TRBV7-6 to TRBJ1-3; D unclear. The CDR3 contains 14 residues. The germline V gene encodes CDR1 SGHVS and CDR2 FNYEAQ. The V end was cut by 1 base, the J end by 0 bases, with 4 bases between. The CDR3 loop is CASSLGGSGNTIYF. The DNA for the CDR3 is TGTGCCAGCAGCTTAGGAGGCTCTGGAAACACCATATATTTT.

This clonotype showed up many times. The chain is built from TRBV27 and TRBJ1-1; D gene unclear. The ends were cut back, 8 bases at V and 1 base at J, with 5 bases in the middle. Looked up from germline, CDR1 is MNHEY and CDR2 is SMNVEV (reference sequence). CDR3 length: 11 amino acids. This CDR3 is CASGENTEAFF. CDR3 coding DNA: TGTGCCAGCGGCGAGAACACTGAAGCTTTCTTT.

This clonotype is termed medium-sized. V is TRBV5-1 and J is TRBJ1-2; 7 bases are a match to TRBD1. This CDR3 has 15 amino acids. The V gene end was trimmed by 7 bases and the J gene end by 2 bases; junction bases not matched to a gene: 11. CDR1 and CDR2 from the germline V gene are SGHRS and YFSETQ. CDR3: CASRDRGSVNYGYTF. CDR3 nucleotides: TGCGCCAGCCGGGACAGAGGCAGCGTCAACTATGGCTACACCTTC.

In its sample, this clonotype was seen a few times. CDR3 sequence (DNA): TGTGCCAGCTCTACGAAGGGCATTAATGAAAAACTGTTTTTT. Encoded protein: CASSTKGINEKLFF. This chain joins TRBV4-2 and TRBJ1-4; D gene ambiguous. Trimming cost V 8 bases and J 4 bases, with 14 bases left between them. Germline V gene sequence: CDR1 LGHNA, CDR2 YNFKEQ. The CDR3 spans 14 residues.

Only a few counts were recorded for this clonotype. The chain joins TRBV7-2 to TRBJ2-2; no firm D call. V gave up 6 bases and J gave up 4 bases, with 9 bases separating them. CDR1 is SGHTA, CDR2 FQGNSA, per germline. The CDR3 sequence is 13 residues long. The CDR3 DNA reads TGTGCCAGCAGTTCTCGACCCACCGGGGAGCTGTTTTTT. It is translated as CASSSRPTGELFF.

As to this clonotype: This sequence may be a read error, since a much larger clone differs from it by one base. This chain uses TRBV7-9 with TRBJ2-2, with D possibly TRBD1 on 6 matching bases. The CDR3 has 13 amino acids. Per germline, CDR1 SEHNR and CDR2 FQNEAQ (reference sequence). DNA for the CDR3: TGTGCCAGCAGCCCCCAGGGGACCGGGGAGCAGTTTTTT. The encoded protein is CASSPQGTGEQFF.

This clonotype was detected ten times or more. V gene TRBV7-2 combines with J gene TRBJ2-4; no firm D call. CDR3 size: 17 residues. CDR1 is SGHTA and CDR2 is FQGNSA in the germline V gene. Trimming removed 1 base from V and 7 bases from J, with 20 bases in between. The CDR3 sequence: CASSLDGLTGSGNIQYF. In DNA form, the CDR3 reads TGTGCCAGCAGCTTAGATGGCCTGACCGGGTCAGGTAACATTCAGTACTTC.

A few counts support this clonotype. The genes are TRBV4-3 and TRBJ2-2, with TRBD2 matching 12 bases. Germline CDR1 reads LGHNA; CDR2 reads YSLEER. This CDR3 region has 17 residues. Germline trimming cut 6 bases from V and 3 bases from J; bases unmatched to any gene: 8. The CDR3 protein is CASSDGLAGTYTGELFF. The CDR3 DNA follows: TGCGCCAGCAGTGACGGACTAGCGGGGACATACACCGGGGAGCTGTTTTTT.

This clonotype was observed a few times. CDR3 coding DNA: TGTGCCAGCAGTCGGACACCGAATCAGCCCCAGCATTTT. It encodes CASSRTPNQPQHF. V gene TRBV28 combines with J gene TRBJ1-5; possibly TRBD1 for D (5 bases). Germline CDR1 and CDR2: MDHEN and SYDVKM. V was clipped by 5 bases and J by 4 bases, with 9 bases between them. The CDR3 has 13 amino acids.